This T cell receptor (beta chain) was recorded in a study of T cell repertoires in cytomegalovirus infection. Study details: Public TCR beta signatures indicated both CMV infection and matching HLA type. Study-wide points: Dominating the ex vivo response were HLA-C-restricted CMV-specific TCR beta clonotypes.

The germline CDR1 and CDR2 sequences are SQVTM and ANQGSEA. The CDR3 extends over 11 amino acids. TCRdb re-analysed the reads in MiXCR, keeping a single row per CDR3 protein. The top ten hold 11% to 15% of the sample, which has approximately 990,000 distinct CDR3 sequences, around 32% seen once. About this clonotype: Antigen specificity is unknown. The junction departs from the called germline gene at one end, perhaps through a read error.

The source was cultured CD8+ T cells from PBMCs, collected from culture after CMV antigen stimulation. The genes are TRBV29-1 and TRBJ2-1, with D hard to call. The receptor was isolated from a human donor in good health (CMV status not recorded). Some clones in this sample may be carry-over from other donors' samples. CDR3 protein: CSVEVRWGRVF. The CDR3 DNA follows: TGCAGCGTTGAAGTGCGTTGGGGTAGGGTCTTC.